Detailed here is one TCR beta chain. Its antigen is not known. These data belong to a study of T cell responses to AZD1222 COVID-19 vaccine. Regarding the study as a whole: The donors showed a predominance of white British ancestry and of females, with possible underestimation of clonal diversity.

V lost 3 bases to trimming and J lost 1 base, with 6 bases between them. This CDR3 region has 13 residues. Germline V gives CDR1 LNHDA, CDR2 SQIVND (reference sequence). TCRdb's copy holds only in-frame clones and misses some; the assay was immunoSEQ multiplex PCR. The sample has around 130,000 clones, around 90% seen once; the top ten hold 1.5% to 2%. Second-dose schedules of about 4 or about 12 weeks were combined. Sequencing used peripheral blood, obtained 28 days after the second AZD1222 dose. The origin of this receptor is an adult who received the AZD1222 COVID-19 vaccine. The V gene is TRBV19, the J gene TRBJ1-1; D is unresolved. CDR3 coding DNA: TGTGCCAGTAGTATGCGCCAGAACACTGAAGCTTTCTTT. Translated, it gives CASSMRQNTEAFF. Using reference TRBV19 and TRBJ1-1 for the parts outside the CDR3, the full variable domain is DGGITQSPKYLFRKEGQNVTLSCEQNLNHDAMYWYRQDPGQGLRLIYYSQIVNDFQKGDIAEGYSVSREKKESFPLTVTSAQKNPTAFYLCASSMRQNTEAFFGQGTRLTVV.